A selection of T cell receptor beta chains follows, all from one sample in a study of blood T cell repertoires in COVID-19. Assay used: immunoSEQ multiplex PCR; TCRdb lists only in-frame clones, some missing. The data show some 73,000 clones, 82% seen once. The material sequenced was peripheral blood. These receptor sequences come from a woman aged 55-69 years with acute or convalescent COVID-19. Both conserved end residues are part of each CDR3. D genes are given only for firm matches. Size tells how often a clone was seen (once, few, many) or the class of an expanded clone, and some rows leave it out.

d_call j_call v_call clone_size cdr3_nt cdr3_aa
. TRBJ1-3 TRBV12-3/TRBV12-4 . TGTGCCAGCAGTCCTGGACTTGGCACCATATATTTT CASSPGLGTIYF
TRBD2 TRBJ2-1 TRBV9 . TGTGCCAGCAGCGAAACCGGGACTAGCGGGATTGAGCAGTTCTTC CASSETGTSGIEQFF
. TRBJ2-7 TRBV27 . TGTGCCAGCAGTTTATCGTGGAGGGGATCCCGTCGCTCCTACGAGCAGTACTTC CASSLSWRGSRRSYEQYF
. TRBJ1-3 TRBV4-1 medium-sized TGCGCCAGCAGCCGGGGGGGACTGAGCGGAAACACCATATATTTT CASSRGGLSGNTIYF
. TRBJ1-4 TRBV7-8 once TGTGCCAGCAGCTTAGGCAGGCGGGGTGAAAAACTGTTTTTT CASSLGRRGEKLFF
. TRBJ1-2 TRBV5-1 . TGCGCCAGCAGCTTGGACACCAACTATGGCTACACCTTC CASSLDTNYGYTF
. TRBJ1-1 TRBV30 . TGTGCCTGGAGTGGCCGGGGAGGGGCGATGAACACTGAAGCTTTCTTT CAWSGRGGAMNTEAFF
. TRBJ2-1 TRBV19 . TGTGCCAGTACAGGTCAGGGTGGGTATGAGCAGTTCTTC CASTGQGGYEQFF
. TRBJ1-4 TRBV6-5 . TGTGCCAGCAGCCGACAGTATGCAACTAATGAAAAACTGTTTTTT CASSRQYATNEKLFF
TRBD1 TRBJ1-2 TRBV10-3 . TGTGCCATCAAAGGGACAGCATATGGCTACACCTTC CAIKGTAYGYTF
. TRBJ1-1 TRBV5-1 few TGCGCCAGCAGCGGCCAGGGGCGCGGTTCTGAAGCTTTCTTT CASSGQGRGSEAFF
. TRBJ2-3 TRBV10-3 . TGTGCCATCAGTGAAGGGAGGGGGGACACAGATACGCAGTATTTT CAISEGRGDTDTQYF
. TRBJ2-3 TRBV18 . TGTGCCAGCTCACCAAGGGGGGATACGCAGTATTTT CASSPRGDTQYF
TRBD1 TRBJ2-7 TRBV29-1 . TGCAGCGTTGGTGGACAGGGGGCCGGGAGCTCCTACGAGCAGTACTTC CSVGGQGAGSSYEQYF
TRBD2 TRBJ2-5 TRBV7-2 . TGTGCCAGCAGCTTCCCAGCGGGAGGCACGGGGGCCCAGTACTTC CASSFPAGGTGAQYF
. TRBJ2-7 TRBV2 . TGTGCCAGCAGTGTCACAGGCTACGAGCAGTACTTC CASSVTGYEQYF